The next 21 T cell receptor beta chains were all read from a single sample in a study of Tregs in tolerant kidney transplant recipients. Data came from immunoSEQ multiplex PCR; TCRdb stores just in-frame clones and leaves some out. The table shows around 230,000 clones, with more than 65% occurring only once. Sequencing input: CD4+ T cells from blood. These receptors originate from a human donor in good health.

CDR3 residues: CAIGDPEGNLDTQYF. CDR3 DNA sequence: TGTGCCATCGGAGACCCTGAGGGGAATTTAGATACGCAGTATTTT. The V and J genes are TRBV7-9 and TRBJ2-3; TRBD1 or TRBD2 may be the D gene (5 bases each). The CDR3 spans 15 residues. V gave up 10 bases and J gave up 5 bases, with 22 bases separating them. Germline V gene sequence: CDR1 SEHNR, CDR2 FQNEAQ (reference sequence).

The CDR3 DNA follows: TGTGCCAGCAGGAGACAGACCTACGAGCAGTACTTC. Translated: CASRRQTYEQYF. V is TRBV7-8 and J is TRBJ2-7; D might be TRBD1 (5 bases). Between the trimmed V and J ends, which lost 6 bases and 2 bases, there was a span of 8 bases. Germline CDR1 is SGHVS and CDR2 is FQNEAQ. The CDR3 runs to 12 residues.

This sequence joins TRBV6-5 and TRBJ2-1; D gene uncertain. Germline CDR1 MNHEY, CDR2 SVGAGI. This CDR3 has 12 amino acids. V was trimmed by 6 bases and J by 4 bases, leaving 7 bases between them. DNA of the CDR3: TGTGCCAGCAGCAGCAGATACAATGAGCAGTTCTTC. Amino acids: CASSSRYNEQFF.

The chain employs TRBV6-6 and TRBJ1-1; no firm D call. Germline CDR1 MNHNY, CDR2 SVGAGI (reference sequence). V lost 2 bases, J lost 11 bases, and 12 bases lay in between. The CDR3 covers 12 residues. The DNA for the CDR3 is TGTGCCAGCAGTTACGAGATAGGGAGCGCTTTCTTT. It translates to CASSYEIGSAFF.

This clone was seen only a few times. V is TRBV7-2 and J is TRBJ1-2; D ambiguous. Germline CDR1 reads SGHTA; CDR2 reads FQGNSA. With 2 bases removed from V and 10 bases from J, the gap between germline ends came to 17 bases. The CDR3 covers 14 residues. CDR3 sequence reads: CASSLPNLRLVYTF. Here the CDR3 DNA reads TGTGCCAGCAGCTTACCAAACCTCCGTCTCGTCTACACCTTC. Full variable domain (rest looked up from reference TRBV7-2 and TRBJ1-2): GAGVSQSPSNKVTEKGKDVELRCDPISGHTALYWYRQSLGQGLEFLIYFQGNSAPDKSGLPSDRFSAERTGGSVSTLTIQRTQQEDSAVYLCASSLPNLRLVYTFGSGTRLTVV.

The rearrangement links TRBV5-1 to TRBJ1-2; the D is unclear. V was shortened by 0 bases and J by 0 bases, with 15 bases between the two germline ends. This CDR3 spans 17 amino acids. The germline CDR1 and CDR2 sequences are SGHRS and YFSETQ. This CDR3 reads CASSLAVGLRSNYGYTF. The DNA for the CDR3 is TGCGCCAGCAGCTTGGCCGTAGGACTTCGTTCTAACTATGGCTACACCTTC. Full variable domain (outside the CDR3, taken from reference TRBV5-1 and TRBJ1-2): KAGVTQTPRYLIKTRGQQVTLSCSPISGHRSVSWYQQTPGQGLQFLFEYFSETQRNKGNFPGRFSGRQFSNSRSEMNVSTLELGDSALYLCASSLAVGLRSNYGYTFGSGTRLTVV.

This chain uses TRBV4-1 with TRBJ1-3; possibly TRBD1 for D (5 bases). Trimming removed 2 bases at V and 1 base at J, with 9 bases between. Per the germline V gene, CDR1 is MGHRA and CDR2 is YSYEKL. The CDR3 is 15 amino acids. The CDR3 DNA reads as TGCGCCAGCAGCCAACTGGGGACGTCTGGAAACACCATATATTTT. Its protein is CASSQLGTSGNTIYF.

This rearrangement joins TRBV5-1 to TRBJ2-5; TRBD2 might be the D (6 bases). Gene TRBJ2-7 matches the end of the DNA better, so the J call may be wrong. From germline, CDR1 is SGHRS and CDR2 YFSETQ. This CDR3 spans 15 amino acids. CDR3 DNA: TGCGCCAGCAGCTTGGATACCGGGGGTCCTAACGAGCAGTACTTC. This translates into CASSLDTGGPNEQYF.

This chain uses TRBV9 with TRBJ2-5; the D gene is possibly TRBD2 (6 bases). The CDR3 sequence is 14 residues long. The germline V gene encodes CDR1 SGDLS and CDR2 YYNGEE. The ends were cut back, 4 bases at V and 3 bases at J, with 13 bases in the middle. CDR3 DNA sequence: TGTGCCAGCAGCCCCCAAGGAGGGGAAGAGACCCAGTACTTC. Its translation is CASSPQGGEETQYF.

The V call is TRBV19, the J call TRBJ2-7; D tentatively fits TRBD1 or TRBD2 (6 bases each). Between the trimmed V and J ends, which lost 5 bases and 2 bases, there was a span of 13 bases. CDR1 and CDR2 (germline): LNHDA, SQIVND (reference sequence). The CDR3 is 14 residues long. CDR3 nucleotides: TGTGCCAGTAGTTGGAGGGGGTCCACCTACGAGCAGTACTTC. Its translation: CASSWRGSTYEQYF.

The chain carries TRBV6-6 and TRBJ2-2; no firm D call. The CDR3 has 15 residues. V gave up 7 bases and J gave up 6 bases, with 18 bases separating them. The V gene's germline CDR1 is MNHNY and CDR2 SVGAGI (reference sequence). The CDR3: CASTPGKGSAGELFF. CDR3 coding DNA: TGTGCCAGCACCCCTGGCAAGGGTTCGGCCGGGGAGCTGTTTTTT.

The table lists this clone with a count of one. The J gene is TRBJ1-1, the V gene TRBV9, with D perhaps matching TRBD1 (6 bases). Trimming cost V 0 bases and J 6 bases, with 15 bases left between them. Germline V gives CDR1 SGDLS, CDR2 YYNGEE. The CDR3 is 15 amino acids. DNA for the CDR3: TGTGCCAGCAGCGTAGGGGGGGTCCCAGGGGCTGAAGCTTTCTTT. It specifies CASSVGGVPGAEAFF.

The chain uses TRBV15 and TRBJ2-3, with D unresolved. The germline gives CDR1 LNHNV, CDR2 YYDKDF (reference sequence). With 0 bases removed from V and 1 base from J, the gap between germline ends came to 5 bases. The CDR3 sequence is 14 residues long. The CDR3 loop reads CATSRDTGTDTQYF. In DNA, the CDR3 is TGTGCCACCAGCAGAGATACGGGCACAGATACGCAGTATTTT.

This sequence joins TRBV4-1 and TRBJ2-7, with D hard to call. The CDR3 consists of 13 residues. V shed 3 bases and J shed 5 bases, with 11 bases lying between them. The germline gives CDR1 MGHRA, CDR2 YSYEKL. This CDR3 is CASSHLSTDEQYF. Here the CDR3 DNA reads TGCGCCAGCAGCCACCTCTCGACGGACGAGCAGTACTTC.

The sample holds a few counts of this clone. The rearrangement uses TRBV19 and TRBJ2-3; 13 bases match TRBD2. The germline V gene has CDR1 LNHDA and CDR2 SQIVND (reference sequence). The CDR3 runs to 16 residues. V lost 4 bases to trimming and J lost 6 bases; unmatched junction nucleotides: 7. The CDR3 nucleotides read TGTGCCAGTAGTACGGGGACTAGCGGGGCGAGGGATACGCAGTATTTT. It codes for CASSTGTSGARDTQYF.

This chain joins TRBV2 and TRBJ2-7, with a weak D call TRBD1 (6 bases). Germline V gene sequence: CDR1 SNHLY, CDR2 FYNNEI. The CDR3 is 14 amino acids. V gave up 8 bases and J gave up 5 bases, with 19 bases separating them. The CDR3 nucleotides read TGTGCCAGCCTCCGAACAGGGAATCGGGACGAGCAGTACTTC. Amino acid sequence: CASLRTGNRDEQYF.

V usage is TRBV6-1 and J usage is TRBJ2-6; D gene uncertain. The V gene lost 3 bases and the J gene lost 8 bases, with 5 bases spanning the gap. CDR1 and CDR2 from the germline V gene are MNHNS and SASEGT. CDR3 length: 12 amino acids. The DNA for the CDR3 is TGTGCCAGCAGTGAGGGCTCCAACGTCCTGACTTTC. Translation: CASSEGSNVLTF.

The V and J genes are TRBV10-3 and TRBJ1-5, with D unclear. The germline V gene encodes CDR1 ENHRY and CDR2 SYGVKD. The CDR3 extends over 15 amino acids. Deletions cut 3 bases from V and 9 bases from J, with 18 bases between. This chain's CDR3 is CAISEAIGRKAPQHF. CDR3 in DNA: TGTGCCATCAGTGAAGCAATCGGCCGCAAAGCGCCCCAGCATTTT.

The rearrangement uses TRBV18 and TRBJ2-1; 7 nucleotides agree with TRBD2. The ends lost 5 bases at V and 6 bases at J; junction bases unmatched: 7. The CDR3 covers 14 residues. The germline CDR1 and CDR2 sequences are KGHSH and LQKENI. The chain's CDR3 is CASSGGLGTNEQFF. CDR3 in DNA: TGTGCCAGCTCAGGAGGACTAGGGACCAATGAGCAGTTCTTC.

V gene TRBV25-1 combines with J gene TRBJ2-2; D unclear. This CDR3 has 14 residues. Germline CDR1 is MGHDK and CDR2 is SYGVNS. Trimming stripped 5 bases from V and 4 bases from J, with 11 bases between. CDR3 coding DNA: TGTGCCAGCAGTTCCGACCGCCCCACCGGGGAGCTGTTTTTT. It specifies CASSSDRPTGELFF.

The chain couples TRBV6-1 to TRBJ2-1; tentatively, D is TRBD2 (5 bases). The germline V gene has CDR1 MNHNS and CDR2 SASEGT. The CDR3 sequence is 15 residues long. V was cut by 6 bases and J by 2 bases, with 14 bases left in between. The CDR3 sequence is CASRPSRGPYNEQFF. CDR3 bases: TGTGCCAGCAGACCCTCCCGCGGGCCCTACAATGAGCAGTTCTTC.